These 22 T cell receptor beta chains originate from one sample sequenced in a study of cytotoxic CD8 clonotypes in ibrutinib-treated CLL. Only in-frame clones appear in the TCRdb table, and some are missing; sequencing was by immunoSEQ multiplex PCR. This table has approximately 90,000 clones, 70% to 80% appearing once. Sequencing was performed on PBMCs, taken after 24 months of ibrutinib treatment. All receptors derive from a human donor with chronic lymphocytic leukemia.

This sequence joins TRBV7-2 and TRBJ1-2; 9 bases agree with TRBD1. The CDR3 spans 15 residues. Trimming removed 4 bases from V and 4 bases from J; junction bases left unmatched: 7. CDR1 and CDR2 (germline): SGHTA, FQGNSA. The CDR3 DNA follows: TGTGCCAGCAGCTCTTCGACAGGGGGGGCCTATGGCTACACCTTC. It codes for CASSSSTGGAYGYTF.

The gene calls are TRBV29-1 and TRBJ2-3; D might be TRBD2 (6 bases). The CDR3 contains 13 residues. V lost 5 bases and J lost 0, with 9 bases in between. Germline loops: CDR1 SQVTM, CDR2 ANQGSEA. CDR3 loop: CSVQEGSTDTQYF. CDR3 nucleotides: TGCAGCGTTCAGGAGGGTAGCACAGATACGCAGTATTTT.

This chain uses TRBV28 with TRBJ2-7, with TRBD1 identical over 7 bases. J gave up 6 bases and V 5 bases, and 10 bases lay outside the gene matches. The germline V gene encodes CDR1 MDHEN and CDR2 SYDVKM. This CDR3 is built from 14 residues. This CDR3 reads CASSPTGVGLEQYF. CDR3 sequence (DNA): TGTGCCAGCAGTCCCACAGGGGTAGGGCTCGAGCAGTACTTC.

This clone was seen at least ten times. The chain joins TRBV2 to TRBJ2-2, with D perhaps given as TRBD1 or TRBD2 (5 bases each). This CDR3 has 13 residues. Germline V gene lookup returns CDR1 SNHLY and CDR2 FYNNEI. The germline V and J ends were trimmed by 5 bases and 6 bases, with 10 bases remaining between them. The CDR3 DNA sequence: TGTGCCAGCAGTTCACGAGGGGCCGGGGAGCTGTTTTTT. It encodes CASSSRGAGELFF.

This chain uses TRBV5-1 with TRBJ2-7; D not resolved. Trimming removed 0 bases from V and 2 bases from J, with 6 bases in between. Germline CDR1 SGHRS, CDR2 YFSETQ. There are 13 residues in the CDR3. The CDR3 DNA follows: TGCGCCAGCAGCTTGGGGACGACCTACGAGCAGTACTTC. Translating gives CASSLGTTYEQYF.

This clone is a singleton in its sample. This chain links TRBV1 with TRBJ1-5; no DNA check was done on the table's D call, TRBD1. TRBV1 is labeled a pseudogene. The CDR3 extends over 16 amino acids. CDR3 sequence: CTSSQDRDSSNQPQHF. CDR3 DNA: TGCACCAGCAGCCAAGACCGGGACAGTAGCAATCAGCCCCAGCATTTT.

This chain joins TRBV28 and TRBJ1-2, with TRBD1 as a possible D gene (5 bases). V was clipped by 4 bases and J by 4 bases, with 10 bases between them. Germline CDR1 reads MDHEN; CDR2 reads SYDVKM. This CDR3 is built from 13 residues. CDR3 in amino acids: CASSSRQTYGYTF. The CDR3 region has the DNA TGTGCCAGCAGTTCAAGACAGACCTATGGCTACACCTTC.

The rearrangement links TRBV18 to TRBJ2-1; weak D call: TRBD2 (7 bases). The CDR3 is 16 residues long. Germline V CDR1 and CDR2: KGHSH, LQKENI. V lost 3 bases to trimming and J lost 8 bases, with 20 bases between them. The CDR3 DNA is TGTGCCAGCTCACCCGGCCGGGGGGCGCTGATGGATGAGCAGTTCTTC. It yields the protein CASSPGRGALMDEQFF.

The chain has TRBV18 and TRBJ2-1; D may match TRBD1 or TRBD2 (5 bases each). Germline V gene data show CDR1 as KGHSH and CDR2 as LQKENI. The CDR3 is 15 amino acids. Trimming left V 2 bases short and J 0 bases short, with 8 bases between. The CDR3 loop reads CASSPGGVSYNEQFF. Here the CDR3 DNA reads TGTGCCAGCTCACCAGGGGGAGTCTCCTACAATGAGCAGTTCTTC.

This sequence joins TRBV12-2 and TRBJ2-7; the table assigns TRBD1, which was not confirmed against the DNA. TRBV12-2 is assigned pseudogene status. This CDR3 comprises 14 residues. CDR3 DNA: TGTGCAAGTCGCTTAGACAGGGTTAGGTACGAGCAGTACTTC. Translated: CASRLDRVRYEQYF.

The chain combines TRBV27 with TRBJ1-5; 8 positions match TRBD1. The CDR3 extends over 19 amino acids. After removal of 7 bases from V and 2 bases from J, the junction contained 19 bases not matched to a gene. CDR1 is MNHEY, CDR2 SMNVEV, per germline (reference sequence). Here the CDR3 reads CASTIDGRGHFLGNQPQHF. CDR3 nucleotides: TGTGCCAGCACCATTGATGGCAGGGGGCATTTTCTAGGCAATCAGCCCCAGCATTTT.

The chain employs TRBV18 and TRBJ2-7, with 10 bases matching TRBD2. V lost 3 bases, J lost 5 bases, and 4 bases stayed unmatched. Germline-derived CDR1 and CDR2 are KGHSH and LQKENI. The CDR3 consists of 14 residues. The CDR3, as DNA: TGTGCCAGCTCACCCCTAAGCGGGAGGGACGAGCAGTACTTC. Its protein is CASSPLSGRDEQYF.

The V and J genes are TRBV2 and TRBJ1-2, with TRBD1 identical over 8 bases. The CDR3 has 14 amino acids. The germline gives CDR1 SNHLY, CDR2 FYNNEI. Unmatched junction bases numbered 4, after V lost 3 bases and J lost 4 bases. CDR3 loop: CASSDTGGRYGYTF. CDR3 DNA sequence: TGTGCCAGCAGTGACACAGGGGGTCGCTATGGCTACACCTTC.

The genes are TRBV9 and TRBJ2-1; a weak D match, TRBD2 (6 bases). Trimming removed 3 bases at V and 4 bases at J, with 14 bases between. This CDR3 comprises 15 residues. Per the germline V gene, CDR1 is SGDLS and CDR2 is YYNGEE. CDR3 coding DNA: TGTGCCAGCAGCGGTGGGGCGGGGATGTACAATGAGCAGTTCTTC. It is translated as CASSGGAGMYNEQFF.

This clone was detected only once. This rearrangement joins TRBV11-2 to TRBJ1-1, with D hard to call. With 3 bases removed from V and 7 bases from J, the gap between germline ends came to 6 bases. CDR3 size: 11 residues. Per germline, CDR1 SGHAT and CDR2 FQNNGV. The CDR3 sequence: CASSFTDEAFF. The CDR3 bases are TGTGCCAGCAGCTTCACAGATGAAGCTTTCTTT.

The chain is built from TRBV10-3 and TRBJ2-1; TRBD2 agrees at 8 bases. After removal of 6 bases from V and 0 bases from J, the junction contained 1 base not matched to a gene. This CDR3 is built from 14 residues. Germline V CDR1 and CDR2: ENHRY, SYGVKD. The CDR3 nucleotides read TGTGCCATCAGCGGGGGGGGCTCCTACAATGAGCAGTTCTTC. It codes for CAISGGGSYNEQFF.

This sequence joins TRBV7-8 and TRBJ2-7; 15 nucleotides align to TRBD2. The germline CDR1 and CDR2 sequences are SGHVS and FQNEAQ. The V gene end was trimmed by 4 bases and the J gene end by 6 bases; junction bases not matched to a gene: 7. This CDR3 is built from 16 residues. CDR3 in DNA: TGTGCCAGCAGCTCGGGACTAGCGGGAGGCCTAGGCGAGCAGTACTTC. Its translation is CASSSGLAGGLGEQYF.

The V call is TRBV30, the J call TRBJ2-7; 10 bases line up with TRBD2. The J segment lost 3 bases and the V segment lost 7 bases, leaving 6 bases of the junction unmatched. CDR1 GTSNPN and CDR2 SVGIG come from the germline V gene (reference sequence). There are 13 residues in the CDR3. The CDR3 region has the DNA TGTGCCTATGCACTAGCGGGATTCTACGAGCAGTACTTC. Translation gives CAYALAGFYEQYF.

The chain carries TRBV19 and TRBJ2-7; 8 bases are a match to TRBD2. CDR3 size: 15 residues. V trimming: 3 bases; J trimming: 6 bases; junction bases outside the gene matches: 10. The germline V gene has CDR1 LNHDA and CDR2 SQIVND (reference sequence). The CDR3 DNA sequence: TGTGCCAGTAGTATTGGGGTAGCGGGATCCGGCGAGCAGTACTTC. Translating gives CASSIGVAGSGEQYF. Using reference TRBV19 and TRBJ2-7 for the parts outside the CDR3, the full variable domain is DGGITQSPKYLFRKEGQNVTLSCEQNLNHDAMYWYRQDPGQGLRLIYYSQIVNDFQKGDIAEGYSVSREKKESFPLTVTSAQKNPTAFYLCASSIGVAGSGEQYFGPGTRLTVT.

This chain joins TRBV28 and TRBJ2-2; D call uncertain. V was pared by 5 bases and J by 3 bases, with 10 bases between. CDR3 length: 14 amino acids. Germline V gene lookup returns CDR1 MDHEN and CDR2 SYDVKM. CDR3 region: CASSPTRYTGELFF. In DNA, the CDR3 is TGTGCCAGCAGTCCGACCAGGTACACCGGGGAGCTGTTTTTT.

This clone was counted only a few times. V usage is TRBV4-1 and J usage is TRBJ1-2; no firm D call. Trimming removed 8 bases at V and 8 bases at J, with 12 bases between. CDR1 is MGHRA, CDR2 YSYEKL, per germline. This CDR3 spans 11 amino acids. The CDR3 is CASYGGLGYTF. The CDR3 DNA reads as TGCGCCAGCTATGGAGGTTTAGGCTACACCTTC.

The V call is TRBV6-5, the J call TRBJ1-5, with D perhaps TRBD1 (5 bases). This CDR3 spans 13 amino acids. Germline CDR1 reads MNHEY; CDR2 reads SVGAGI. Trimming pared 2 bases from V and 4 bases from J, leaving 6 bases between. The CDR3 coding sequence is TGTGCCAGCAGTTACGAGGGGAATCAGCCCCAGCATTTT. It codes for CASSYEGNQPQHF.